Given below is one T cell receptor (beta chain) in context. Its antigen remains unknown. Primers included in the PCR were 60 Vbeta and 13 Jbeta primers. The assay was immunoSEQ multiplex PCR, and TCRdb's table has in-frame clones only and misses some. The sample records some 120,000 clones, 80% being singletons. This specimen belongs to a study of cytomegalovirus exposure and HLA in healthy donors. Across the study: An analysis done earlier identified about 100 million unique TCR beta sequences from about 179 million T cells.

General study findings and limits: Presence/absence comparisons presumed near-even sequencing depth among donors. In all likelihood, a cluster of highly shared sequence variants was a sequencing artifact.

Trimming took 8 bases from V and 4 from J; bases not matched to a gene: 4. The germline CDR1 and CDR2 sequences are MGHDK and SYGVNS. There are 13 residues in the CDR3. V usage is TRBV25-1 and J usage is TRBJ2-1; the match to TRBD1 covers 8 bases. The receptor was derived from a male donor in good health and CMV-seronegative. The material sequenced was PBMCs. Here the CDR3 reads CASRWDRYNEQFF. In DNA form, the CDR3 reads TGTGCCAGCCGCTGGGACAGGTACAATGAGCAGTTCTTC.